A selection of T cell receptor beta chains follows, all from one sample in a study of blood T cell repertoires in COVID-19. Using immunoSEQ multiplex PCR, the repertoire was profiled, and TCRdb retains in-frame clones only, with some absent. The data contain approximately 300,000 clones, under 95% of them seen just once; the ten biggest clones take up approximately 17%. The source material was PBMCs or T cells enriched from blood (not recorded which). Receptors originate from a woman aged 30 to 39 who had recovered from COVID-19. Each CDR3 is given with its conserved first and last residue. Fields, in order: clone size, D gene, V gene, J gene, CDR3 DNA, CDR3 protein. The D gene is left open where the match is weak. The listing skips clone size in some rows; elsewhere it reads once, few, many or a size class.

.,TRBD1,TRBV27,TRBJ1-3,TGTGCCAGCAGTTTACGAGGGGGCTCGGGAAACACCATATATTTT,CASSLRGGSGNTIYF
once,.,TRBV7-8,TRBJ2-7,TGTGCCAGCAGCTTAACCGACATGGGGAGCAGATACTACGAGCAGTACTTC,CASSLTDMGSRYYEQYF
.,.,TRBV27,TRBJ2-7,TGTGCCAGCGCGCGGGAAGGGTACGAGCAGTACTTC,CASAREGYEQYF
.,TRBD1,TRBV7-8,TRBJ2-1,TGTGCCAGCAGCTGGGGACAGGGTGGAGTTGAGCAGTTCTTC,CASSWGQGGVEQFF
.,TRBD2,TRBV28,TRBJ2-7,TGTGCCAGCAGTTTCTTGGCGACTAGCGGGACCGAGCAGTACTTC,CASSFLATSGTEQYF
.,TRBD1,TRBV9,TRBJ2-2,TGTGCCAGCAGCGTAGGGGACAGGGCCACCGGGGAGCTGTTTTTT,CASSVGDRATGELFF
.,.,TRBV5-1,TRBJ2-2,TGCGCCAGCAGCCGCCGTACAGGGAACACCGGGGAGCTGTTTTTT,CASSRRTGNTGELFF
.,.,TRBV2,TRBJ1-2,TGTGCCAGCAGTGCCAGGGGAGTGGCTGGCTACACCTTC,CASSARGVAGYTF
.,.,TRBV20-1,TRBJ1-1,TGCAGTGCTAGTCGGGATTGGAACACTGAAGCTTTCTTT,CSASRDWNTEAFF
.,.,TRBV27,TRBJ2-7,TGTGCCAGCAGTAAGACGCGTAATACAGGATTCGAGCAGTACTTC,CASSKTRNTGFEQYF
.,TRBD1,TRBV5-1,TRBJ2-3,TGCGCCAGCAGCCGAGGACAGGGAACAGATACGCAGTATTTT,CASSRGQGTDTQYF
.,.,TRBV18,TRBJ2-3,TGTGCCAGCTCACCGGAGGGGCTTAGTACGCAGTATTTT,CASSPEGLSTQYF
.,.,TRBV5-1,TRBJ1-4,TGCGCCAGCAGCTTGGATGGCCATGCAACTAATGAAAAACTGTTTTTT,CASSLDGHATNEKLFF
.,TRBD1,TRBV7-9,TRBJ1-1,TGTGCCAGCAGCTTAGGACAGGGGGCATACACTGAAGCTTTCTTT,CASSLGQGAYTEAFF
.,.,TRBV20-1,TRBJ2-1,TGCAGTGCCGAGGGGGGGAATGAGCAGTTCTTC,CSAEGGNEQFF
.,TRBD1,TRBV9,TRBJ1-1,TGTGCCAGCAGCGTCGAGGGGGCGATGAACACTGAAGCTTTCTTT,CASSVEGAMNTEAFF
.,.,TRBV28,TRBJ1-1,TGTGCCAGCAGTTCAGGGGCAGGGGCCATGAACACTGAAGCTTTCTTT,CASSSGAGAMNTEAFF
few,TRBD2,TRBV7-6,TRBJ2-7,TGTGCCAGCAGCCACGGGGAGGGGCAGTACTTC,CASSHGEGQYF
.,.,TRBV12-3/TRBV12-4,TRBJ2-1,TGTGCCAGCAGCCTCGATGAGCAGTTCTTC,CASSLDEQFF
.,TRBD2,TRBV6-5,TRBJ2-7,TGTGCCAGCACCGGGGGAACTAGCGGGAGAAGCGAGCAGTACTTC,CASTGGTSGRSEQYF
.,TRBD2,TRBV7-8,TRBJ2-1,TGTGCCAGCAGCTTAGCTCAGCGGGAGAATGAGCAGTTCTTC,CASSLAQRENEQFF
.,.,TRBV7-9,TRBJ2-1,TGTGCCAGCAGCTTACTAGCGAATGAGCAGTTCTTC,CASSLLANEQFF
.,.,TRBV12-5,TRBJ1-1,TGTGCTAGTGGTTTGGCACCGCAGTTCCCTCTAGAGAACACTGAAGCTTTCTTT,CASGLAPQFPLENTEAFF
.,TRBD2,TRBV7-7,TRBJ2-3,TGTGCTAGCAGCCCGGGACTAGCGGGAATGACAGATACGCAGTATTTT,CASSPGLAGMTDTQYF
.,TRBD2,TRBV4-1,TRBJ2-3,TGCGCCAGCAGCCAGGCTAGCGGGACAGATACGCAGTATTTT,CASSQASGTDTQYF
.,TRBD1,TRBV18,TRBJ2-5,TGTGCCAGCTCTCCCAGGGGGCGGGAGACCCAGTACTTC,CASSPRGRETQYF
.,.,TRBV19,TRBJ1-6,TGTGCCAGTAGTATCGACGCGCGGCCCCCTAGCTCCTATAATTCACCCCTCCACTTT,CASSIDARPPSSYNSPLHF
.,.,TRBV4-1,TRBJ2-7,TGCGCCAGCAGCCAAGATGGCGGTTCCTACGAGCAGTACTTC,CASSQDGGSYEQYF
.,.,TRBV4-1,TRBJ2-1,TGCGCCAGCACGGGGGGCCGAAACAATGAGCAGTTCTTC,CASTGGRNNEQFF
.,.,TRBV27,TRBJ1-5,TGTGCCAGCAGTTTTTCTCGGAATCAGCCCCAGCATTTT,CASSFSRNQPQHF
.,TRBD1,TRBV18,TRBJ1-1,TGTGCCAGCTCACCCCAGGAGGGGGCGCATGAGGCCACTGAAGCTTTCTTT,CASSPQEGAHEATEAFF
.,.,TRBV6-5,TRBJ2-1,TGTGCCAGCAGGGGGCAGTACAATGAGCAGTTCTTC,CASRGQYNEQFF
.,TRBD2,TRBV24-1,TRBJ2-1,TGTGCCACCTCCGGGACTAGCTTTGGGCAATGGGAGTACAATGAGCAGTTCTTC,CATSGTSFGQWEYNEQFF
.,TRBD2,TRBV3-1/TRBV3-2,TRBJ2-3,TGTGCCAGCAGTCGACTAGCGGGGGGCAGAGATACGCAGTATTTT,CASSRLAGGRDTQYF
few,.,TRBV7-3,TRBJ2-5,TGTGCCAGCAGCCACCCGGGGGGCCCCCAGTACTTC,CASSHPGGPQYF
.,.,TRBV6-5,TRBJ2-3,TGTGCCAGCAGTCAGAGGCCAGATACGCAGTATTTT,CASSQRPDTQYF
.,.,TRBV5-1,TRBJ2-5,TGCGCCAGCAGCTTGGGGGGGGGCCAGGAGACCCAGTACTTC,CASSLGGGQETQYF
.,.,TRBV27,TRBJ1-2,TGTGCCAGCAGTTTCCAAAACAGGCAACCGGAGGGCTACACCTTC,CASSFQNRQPEGYTF
once,TRBD1,TRBV19,TRBJ1-6,TGTGCCAGTAGTGGGACAGGGGGGATTTCCTATAATTCACCCCTCCACTTT,CASSGTGGISYNSPLHF
once,TRBD2,TRBV10-3,TRBJ2-3,TGTGCCATCAGTGAGCCGCAGGGCGGGGGGGATACGCAGTATTTT,CAISEPQGGGDTQYF
.,TRBD1,TRBV3-1/TRBV3-2,TRBJ1-1,TGTGCCAGCAGCCAACAACTAACAGGGGGCACTGAAGCTTTCTTT,CASSQQLTGGTEAFF
.,TRBD2,TRBV9,TRBJ2-1,TGTGCCAGCAGCGCGATACTAGCGGGAGTCAGGGAGCAGTTCTTC,CASSAILAGVREQFF